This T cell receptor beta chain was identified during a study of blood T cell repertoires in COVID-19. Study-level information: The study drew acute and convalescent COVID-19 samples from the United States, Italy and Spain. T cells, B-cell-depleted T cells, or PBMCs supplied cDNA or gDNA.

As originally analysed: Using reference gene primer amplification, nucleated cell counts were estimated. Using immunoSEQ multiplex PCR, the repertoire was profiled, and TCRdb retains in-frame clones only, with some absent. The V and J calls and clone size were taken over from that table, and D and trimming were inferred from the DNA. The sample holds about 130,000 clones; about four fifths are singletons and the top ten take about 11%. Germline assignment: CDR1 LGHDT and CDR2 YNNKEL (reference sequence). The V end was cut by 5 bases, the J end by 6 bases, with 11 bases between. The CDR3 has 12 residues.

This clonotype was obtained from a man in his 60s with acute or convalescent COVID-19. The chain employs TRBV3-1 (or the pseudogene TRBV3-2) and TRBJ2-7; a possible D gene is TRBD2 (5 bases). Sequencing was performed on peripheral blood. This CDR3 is CASSKRGGEQYF. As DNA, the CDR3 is TGTGCCAGCAGCAAACGGGGTGGCGAGCAGTACTTC.